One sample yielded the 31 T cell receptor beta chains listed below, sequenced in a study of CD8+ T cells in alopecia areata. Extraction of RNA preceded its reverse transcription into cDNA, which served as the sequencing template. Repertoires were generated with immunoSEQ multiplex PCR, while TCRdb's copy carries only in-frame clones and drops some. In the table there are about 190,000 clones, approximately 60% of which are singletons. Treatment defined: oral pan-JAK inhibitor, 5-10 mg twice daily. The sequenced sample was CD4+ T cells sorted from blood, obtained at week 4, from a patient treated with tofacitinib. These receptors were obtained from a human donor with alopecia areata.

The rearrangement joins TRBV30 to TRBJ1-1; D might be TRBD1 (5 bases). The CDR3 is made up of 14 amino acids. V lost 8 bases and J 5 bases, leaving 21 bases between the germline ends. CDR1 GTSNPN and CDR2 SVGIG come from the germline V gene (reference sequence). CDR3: CALKTGGFQTEAFF. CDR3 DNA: TGTGCCCTTAAAACGGGGGGATTTCAAACTGAAGCTTTCTTT.

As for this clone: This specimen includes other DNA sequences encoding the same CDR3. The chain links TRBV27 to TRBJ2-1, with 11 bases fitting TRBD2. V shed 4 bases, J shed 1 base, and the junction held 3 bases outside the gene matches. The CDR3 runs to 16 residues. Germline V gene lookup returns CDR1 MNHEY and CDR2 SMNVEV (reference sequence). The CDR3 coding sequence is TGTGCCAGCAGTTCGCTAGCGGGAGGATCCTACAATGAGCAGTTCTTC. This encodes CASSSLAGGSYNEQFF.

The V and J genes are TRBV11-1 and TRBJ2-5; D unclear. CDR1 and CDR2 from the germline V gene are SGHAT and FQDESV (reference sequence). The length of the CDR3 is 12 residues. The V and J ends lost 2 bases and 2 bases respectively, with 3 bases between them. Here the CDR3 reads CASSLLQETQYF. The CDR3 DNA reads TGTGCCAGCAGCTTACTACAAGAGACCCAGTACTTC.

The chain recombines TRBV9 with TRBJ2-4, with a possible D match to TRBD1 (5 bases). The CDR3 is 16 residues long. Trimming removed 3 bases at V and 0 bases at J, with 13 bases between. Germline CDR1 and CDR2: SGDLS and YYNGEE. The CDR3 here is CASSAPGNLAKNIQYF. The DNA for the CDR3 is TGTGCCAGCAGCGCCCCAGGGAATCTAGCCAAAAACATTCAGTACTTC.

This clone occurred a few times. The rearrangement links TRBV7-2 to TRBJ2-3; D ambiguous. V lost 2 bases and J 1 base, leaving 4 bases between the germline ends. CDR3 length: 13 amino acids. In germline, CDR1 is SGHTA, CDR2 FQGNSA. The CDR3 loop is CASSLMRTDTQYF. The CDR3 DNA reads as TGTGCCAGCAGCTTAATGCGCACAGATACGCAGTATTTT.

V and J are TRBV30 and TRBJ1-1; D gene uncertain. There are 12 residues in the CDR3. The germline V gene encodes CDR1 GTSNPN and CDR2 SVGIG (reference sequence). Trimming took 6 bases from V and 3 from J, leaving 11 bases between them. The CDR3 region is CACWARDTEAFF. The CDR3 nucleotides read TGTGCCTGCTGGGCTCGGGACACTGAAGCTTTCTTT.

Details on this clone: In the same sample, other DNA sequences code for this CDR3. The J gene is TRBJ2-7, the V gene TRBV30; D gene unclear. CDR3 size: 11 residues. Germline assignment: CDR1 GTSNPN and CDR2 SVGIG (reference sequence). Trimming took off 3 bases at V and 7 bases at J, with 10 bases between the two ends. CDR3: CAWSVRVEQYF. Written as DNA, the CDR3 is TGTGCCTGGAGCGTAAGGGTGGAGCAGTACTTC.

CDR3 sequence (DNA): TGTGCCAGCACCTTTCACGGGAGCTCCTACAATGAGCAGTTCTTC. It yields the protein CASTFHGSSYNEQFF. The J gene is TRBJ2-1, the V gene TRBV6-5, with D perhaps matching TRBD2 (6 bases). The CDR3 has 15 residues. Trimming took off 7 bases at V and 0 bases at J, with 13 bases between the two ends. Germline CDR1 MNHEY, CDR2 SVGAGI.

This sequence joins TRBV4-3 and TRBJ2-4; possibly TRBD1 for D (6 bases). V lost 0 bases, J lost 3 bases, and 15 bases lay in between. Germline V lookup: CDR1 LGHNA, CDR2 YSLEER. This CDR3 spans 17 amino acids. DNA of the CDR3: TGCGCCAGCAGCCAAGATGCCCAACAGGGTATCAAAAACATTCAGTACTTC. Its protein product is CASSQDAQQGIKNIQYF.

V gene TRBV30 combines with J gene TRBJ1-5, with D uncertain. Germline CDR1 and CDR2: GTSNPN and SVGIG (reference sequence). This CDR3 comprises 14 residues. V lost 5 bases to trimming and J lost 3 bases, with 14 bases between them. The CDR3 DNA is TGTGCCTGGTCCCGGCCTCTGCCCAATCAGCCCCAGCATTTT. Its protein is CAWSRPLPNQPQHF. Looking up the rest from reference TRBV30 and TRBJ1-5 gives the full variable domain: SQTIHQWPATLVQPVGSPLSLECTVEGTSNPNLYWYRQAAGRGLQLLFYSVGIGQISSEVPQNLSASRPQDRQFILSSKKLLLSDSGFYLCAWSRPLPNQPQHFGDGTRLSIL.

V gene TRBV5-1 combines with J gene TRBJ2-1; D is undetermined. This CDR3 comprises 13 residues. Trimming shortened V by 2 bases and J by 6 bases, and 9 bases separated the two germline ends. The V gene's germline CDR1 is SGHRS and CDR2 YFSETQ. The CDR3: CASSFPEVNEQFF. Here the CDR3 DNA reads TGCGCCAGCAGCTTCCCCGAGGTCAATGAGCAGTTCTTC.

CDR3 region: CATSRDQGAYGYTF. The CDR3 region has the DNA TGTGCCACCAGCAGAGACCAGGGGGCCTATGGCTACACCTTC. The chain carries TRBV15 and TRBJ1-2; 8 bases agree with TRBD1. Germline-derived CDR1 and CDR2 are LNHNV and YYDKDF (reference sequence). The CDR3 consists of 14 residues. V lost 0 bases, J lost 4 bases, and 1 base stayed unmatched.

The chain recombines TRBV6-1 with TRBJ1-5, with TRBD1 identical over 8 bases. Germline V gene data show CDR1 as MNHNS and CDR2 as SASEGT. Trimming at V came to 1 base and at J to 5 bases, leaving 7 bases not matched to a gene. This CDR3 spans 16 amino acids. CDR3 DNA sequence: TGTGCCAGCAGTGAAGACAGGGGGAAGGTTTATCAGCCCCAGCATTTT. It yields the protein CASSEDRGKVYQPQHF.

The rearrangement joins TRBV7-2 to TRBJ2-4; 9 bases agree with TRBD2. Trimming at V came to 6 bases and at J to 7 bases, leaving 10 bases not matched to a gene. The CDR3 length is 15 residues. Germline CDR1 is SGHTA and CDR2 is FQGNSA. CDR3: CASSLALAGANIQYF. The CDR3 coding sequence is TGTGCCAGCAGTCTAGCATTAGCGGGAGCTAACATTCAGTACTTC. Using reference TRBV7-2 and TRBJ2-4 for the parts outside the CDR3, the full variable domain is GAGVSQSPSNKVTEKGKDVELRCDPISGHTALYWYRQSLGQGLEFLIYFQGNSAPDKSGLPSDRFSAERTGGSVSTLTIQRTQQEDSAVYLCASSLALAGANIQYFGAGTRLSVL.

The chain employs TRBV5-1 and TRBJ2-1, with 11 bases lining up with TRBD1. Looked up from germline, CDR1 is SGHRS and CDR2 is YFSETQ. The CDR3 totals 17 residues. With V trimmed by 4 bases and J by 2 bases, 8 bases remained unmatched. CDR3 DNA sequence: TGCGCCAGCAGCGAGCAATTGGGACAGGGGGCCTACAATGAGCAGTTCTTC. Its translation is CASSEQLGQGAYNEQFF.

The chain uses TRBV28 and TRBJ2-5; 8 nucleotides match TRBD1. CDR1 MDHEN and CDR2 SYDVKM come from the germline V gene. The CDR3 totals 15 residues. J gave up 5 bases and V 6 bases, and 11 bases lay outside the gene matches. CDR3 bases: TGTGCCAGCAGCCCCCGGGACAGGCCGGGGGAGACCCAGTACTTC. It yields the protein CASSPRDRPGETQYF. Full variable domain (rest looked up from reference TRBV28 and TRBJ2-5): DVKVTQSSRYLVKRTGEKVFLECVQDMDHENMFWYRQDPGLGLRLIYFSYDVKMKEKGDIPEGYSVSREKKERFSLILESASTNQTSMYLCASSPRDRPGETQYFGPGTRLLVL.

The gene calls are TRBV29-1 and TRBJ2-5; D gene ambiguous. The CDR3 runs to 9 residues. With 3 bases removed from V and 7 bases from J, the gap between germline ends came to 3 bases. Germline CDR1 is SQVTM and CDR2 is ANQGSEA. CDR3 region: CSVEGTQYF. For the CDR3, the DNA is TGCAGCGTTGAGGGGACCCAGTACTTC.

The CDR3: CASSLLGTSYEQYF. The CDR3 DNA sequence: TGTGCCAGCAGTCTGCTCGGGACCTCCTACGAGCAGTACTTC. This chain joins TRBV27 and TRBJ2-7, with D perhaps TRBD1 or TRBD2 (5 bases each). The V end lost 5 bases, the J end lost 0 bases, and 11 bases lay between the germline ends. Germline lookup yields CDR1 MNHEY and CDR2 SMNVEV (reference sequence). CDR3 length: 14 residues.

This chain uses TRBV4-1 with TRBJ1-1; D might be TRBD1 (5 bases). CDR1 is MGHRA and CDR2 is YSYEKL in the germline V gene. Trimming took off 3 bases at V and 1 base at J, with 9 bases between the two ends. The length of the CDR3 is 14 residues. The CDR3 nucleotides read TGCGCCAGCAGCCACCTAGGACAGAACACTGAAGCTTTCTTT. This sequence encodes CASSHLGQNTEAFF.

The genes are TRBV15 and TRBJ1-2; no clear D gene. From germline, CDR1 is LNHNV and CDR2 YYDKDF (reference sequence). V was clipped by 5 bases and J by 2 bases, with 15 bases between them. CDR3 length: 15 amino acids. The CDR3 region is CATSPGRRPNYGYTF. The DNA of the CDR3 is TGTGCCACCAGCCCAGGCAGACGTCCAAACTATGGCTACACCTTC.

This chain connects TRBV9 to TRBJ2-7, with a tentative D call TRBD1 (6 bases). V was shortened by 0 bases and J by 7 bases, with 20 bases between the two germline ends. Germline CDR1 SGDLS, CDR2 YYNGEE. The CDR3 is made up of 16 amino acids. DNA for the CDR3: TGTGCCAGCAGCGTAGGGACAGTTAGCGTAGCCGGGGAGCAGTACTTC. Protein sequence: CASSVGTVSVAGEQYF. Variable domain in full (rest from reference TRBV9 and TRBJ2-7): DSGVTQTPKHLITATGQRVTLRCSPRSGDLSVYWYQQSLDQGLQFLIQYYNGEERAKGNILERFSAQQFPDLHSELNLSSLELGDSALYFCASSVGTVSVAGEQYFGPGTRLTVT.

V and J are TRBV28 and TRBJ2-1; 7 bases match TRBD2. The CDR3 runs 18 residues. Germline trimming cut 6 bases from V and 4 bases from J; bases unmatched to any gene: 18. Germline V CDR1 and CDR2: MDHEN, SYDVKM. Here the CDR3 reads CASRVWGRGGLGYNEQFF. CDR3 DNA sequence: TGTGCCAGCAGGGTTTGGGGTAGGGGAGGGCTGGGATACAATGAGCAGTTCTTC.

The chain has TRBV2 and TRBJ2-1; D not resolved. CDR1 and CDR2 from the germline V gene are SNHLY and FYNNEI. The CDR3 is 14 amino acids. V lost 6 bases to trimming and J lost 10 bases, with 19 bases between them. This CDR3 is CASRDGYLRTEQFF. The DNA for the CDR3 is TGTGCCAGCAGGGACGGGTACCTTCGGACCGAGCAGTTCTTC.

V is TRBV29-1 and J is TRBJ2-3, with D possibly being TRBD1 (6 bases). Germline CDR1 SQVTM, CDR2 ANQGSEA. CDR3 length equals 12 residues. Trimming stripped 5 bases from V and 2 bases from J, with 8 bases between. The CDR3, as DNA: TGCAGCGTTCGGACAGACACAGATACGCAGTATTTT. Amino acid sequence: CSVRTDTDTQYF.

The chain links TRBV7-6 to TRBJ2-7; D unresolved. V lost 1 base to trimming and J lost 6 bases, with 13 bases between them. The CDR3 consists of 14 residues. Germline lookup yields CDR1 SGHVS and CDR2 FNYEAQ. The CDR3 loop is CASSLGAQLGEQYF. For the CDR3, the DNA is TGTGCCAGCAGCTTAGGAGCCCAGTTGGGCGAGCAGTACTTC.

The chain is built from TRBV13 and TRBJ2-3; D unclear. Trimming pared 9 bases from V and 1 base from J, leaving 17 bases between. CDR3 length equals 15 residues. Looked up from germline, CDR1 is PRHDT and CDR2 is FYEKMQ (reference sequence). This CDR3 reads CASKKDIARTDTQYF. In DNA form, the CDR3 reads TGTGCCAGTAAAAAAGACATCGCCCGCACAGATACGCAGTATTTT.

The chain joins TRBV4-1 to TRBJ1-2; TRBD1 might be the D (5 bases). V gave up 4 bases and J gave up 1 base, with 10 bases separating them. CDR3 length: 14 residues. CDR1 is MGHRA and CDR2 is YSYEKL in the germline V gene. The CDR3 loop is CASSPGQYNYGYTF. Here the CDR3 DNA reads TGCGCCAGCAGCCCCGGACAATATAACTATGGCTACACCTTC.

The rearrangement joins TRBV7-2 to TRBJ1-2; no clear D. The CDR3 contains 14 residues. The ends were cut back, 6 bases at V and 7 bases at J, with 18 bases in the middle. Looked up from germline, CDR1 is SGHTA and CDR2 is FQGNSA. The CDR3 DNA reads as TGTGCCAGCAGTTTGGGGAGAGGCTTGGGTGGCTACACCTTC. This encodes CASSLGRGLGGYTF.

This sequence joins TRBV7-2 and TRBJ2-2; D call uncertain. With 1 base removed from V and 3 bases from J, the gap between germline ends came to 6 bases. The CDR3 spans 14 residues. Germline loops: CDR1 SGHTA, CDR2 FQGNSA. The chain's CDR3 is CASSLGLYTGELFF. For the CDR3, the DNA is TGTGCCAGCAGCTTAGGTCTTTACACCGGGGAGCTGTTTTTT.

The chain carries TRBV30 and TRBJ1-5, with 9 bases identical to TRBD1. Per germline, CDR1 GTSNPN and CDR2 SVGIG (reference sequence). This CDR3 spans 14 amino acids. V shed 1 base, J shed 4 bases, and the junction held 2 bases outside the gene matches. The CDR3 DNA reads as TGTGCCTGGAGTGACAGGGGGCCAAATCAGCCCCAGCATTTT. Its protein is CAWSDRGPNQPQHF. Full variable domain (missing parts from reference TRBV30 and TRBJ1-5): SQTIHQWPATLVQPVGSPLSLECTVEGTSNPNLYWYRQAAGRGLQLLFYSVGIGQISSEVPQNLSASRPQDRQFILSSKKLLLSDSGFYLCAWSDRGPNQPQHFGDGTRLSIL.

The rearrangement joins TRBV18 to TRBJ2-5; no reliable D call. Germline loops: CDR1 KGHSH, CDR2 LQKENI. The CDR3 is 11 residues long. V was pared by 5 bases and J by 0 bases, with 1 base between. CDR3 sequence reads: CASSDQETQYF. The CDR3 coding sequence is TGTGCCAGCTCAGACCAAGAGACCCAGTACTTC.